These 30 T cell receptor beta chains were sequenced from one sample in a study of blood T cell repertoires in COVID-19. Assay: immunoSEQ multiplex PCR; the TCRdb copy retains only in-frame clones and omits some. Among just under 350,000 clones listed, around nine tenths were seen once. Sequenced: peripheral blood. Every receptor here comes from a woman in her sixties or seventies with COVID-19, enrolled during active disease.

This chain uses TRBV5-4 with TRBJ1-2; 8 nucleotides match TRBD1. Germline assignment: CDR1 SGHNT and CDR2 YYREEE (reference sequence). The V segment lost 4 bases and the J segment 2 bases; nucleotides outside the gene matches: 1. There are 13 residues in the CDR3. The CDR3 DNA sequence: TGTGCCAGCAGCAGGACAGGGAACTATGGCTACACCTTC. Translating gives CASSRTGNYGYTF.

The chain links TRBV5-4 to TRBJ2-3; 9 bases agree with TRBD2. CDR3 length: 14 residues. CDR1 is SGHNT and CDR2 is YYREEE in the germline V gene (reference sequence). The V segment lost 5 bases and the J segment 3 bases; nucleotides outside the gene matches: 4. The CDR3: CASSSSGGTDTQYF. CDR3 sequence (DNA): TGTGCCAGCAGTTCCAGCGGGGGGACAGATACGCAGTATTTT.

The chain uses TRBV19 and TRBJ2-5, with D perhaps matching TRBD2 (6 bases). V shed 7 bases and J shed 5 bases, with 14 bases lying between them. Germline CDR1 reads LNHDA; CDR2 reads SQIVND (reference sequence). There are 13 residues in the CDR3. The CDR3 DNA is TGTGCCAGTAAATCCCTAGCGAGGGAGACCCAGTACTTC. Its protein product is CASKSLARETQYF.

The J gene is TRBJ1-1, the V gene TRBV7-9; 7 bases agree with TRBD1. The CDR3 runs to 13 residues. V was pared by 6 bases and J by 5 bases, with 6 bases of the junction left unmatched. Germline V gene data show CDR1 as SEHNR and CDR2 as FQNEAQ (reference sequence). CDR3 region: CASRPNRGTEAFF. The CDR3 nucleotides are TGTGCCAGCAGACCTAACAGGGGAACTGAAGCTTTCTTT.

This clone was found a few times. V and J are TRBV15 and TRBJ2-3; 8 bases fit TRBD1. Losses at the gene ends were 4 bases for V and 1 base for J; bases not matched to a gene: 7. Germline loops: CDR1 LNHNV, CDR2 YYDKDF (reference sequence). The CDR3 runs to 16 residues. CDR3 nucleotide sequence: TGTGCCACCAGCATTCCAGGGGGCCCCGGCACAGATACGCAGTATTTT. Protein product: CATSIPGGPGTDTQYF. Complete variable domain (other parts from reference TRBV15 and TRBJ2-3): DAMVIQNPRYQVTQFGKPVTLSCSQTLNHNVMYWYQQKSSQAPKLLFHYYDKDFNNEADTPDNFQSRRPNTSFCFLDIRSPGLGDTAMYLCATSIPGGPGTDTQYFGPGTRLTVL.

This chain uses TRBV4-3 with TRBJ2-5; no firm D call. The germline CDR1 and CDR2 sequences are LGHNA and YSLEER. This CDR3 has 15 residues. V lost 0 bases and J lost 0, with 8 bases in between. The CDR3 bases are TGCGCCAGCAGCCAAGATACAGTATACCAAGAGACCCAGTACTTC. It translates to CASSQDTVYQETQYF.

This clone was seen a handful of times. The chain joins TRBV5-6 to TRBJ2-3, with 8 bases lining up with TRBD1. Germline-derived CDR1 and CDR2 are SGHDT and YYEEEE. CDR3 length equals 15 residues. V gave up 2 bases and J gave up 4 bases; unmatched junction bases: 6. The DNA for the CDR3 is TGTGCCAGCAGCTTTGACAGGGGTCTCTCAGATACGCAGTATTTT. Translating it yields CASSFDRGLSDTQYF.

In nucleotides, the CDR3 is TGCGCCAGCAGCTTTCAACAGGGGGGAGAGACCCAGTACTTC. Protein product: CASSFQQGGETQYF. J is TRBJ2-5 and V is TRBV5-1; 8 bases are shared with TRBD1. CDR1 and CDR2 (germline): SGHRS, YFSETQ. CDR3 length equals 14 residues. V shed 2 bases and J 4 bases; nucleotides not matched to a gene: 4.

The V call is TRBV15, the J call TRBJ1-1; unclear D gene. This CDR3 is built from 14 residues. Germline V lookup: CDR1 LNHNV, CDR2 YYDKDF (reference sequence). V was shortened by 0 bases and J by 1 base, with 6 bases between the two germline ends. The CDR3 sequence: CATSRDRGNTEAFF. CDR3 bases: TGTGCCACCAGCAGAGATCGAGGGAACACTGAAGCTTTCTTT.

J is TRBJ2-2 and V is TRBV3-1 (or the pseudogene TRBV3-2); D gene unclear. Trimming removed 4 bases from V and 0 bases from J, with 15 bases in between. This CDR3 region has 17 residues. CDR1 and CDR2 (germline): LGHDT, YNNKEL (reference sequence). CDR3 in DNA: TGTGCCAGCAGCCCCTCCCTGGCAGAAACGAACACCGGGGAGCTGTTTTTT. This sequence encodes CASSPSLAETNTGELFF.

This chain uses TRBV7-8 with TRBJ2-1, with 16 bases aligning to TRBD2. The trim removed 3 bases at V and 2 bases at J, leaving 16 bases unmatched. Germline CDR1 reads SGHVS; CDR2 reads FQNEAQ. The CDR3 has 22 residues. CDR3 DNA: TGTGCCAGCAGCTTCGGGACTAGCGGGGGGGCCGGTGGGCTTGGTACCTACAATGAGCAGTTCTTC. Its protein is CASSFGTSGGAGGLGTYNEQFF.

This chain connects TRBV7-9 to TRBJ2-3, with D possibly matching TRBD2 (7 bases). The CDR3 length is 16 residues. Per germline, CDR1 SEHNR and CDR2 FQNEAQ (reference sequence). V dropped 4 bases and J dropped 0 bases, with 14 bases sitting between them. The CDR3 is CASSSPGGRSTDTQYF. Written as DNA, the CDR3 is TGTGCCAGCAGCTCTCCGGGGGGCCGAAGCACAGATACGCAGTATTTT.

The rearrangement joins TRBV29-1 to TRBJ1-1; D unresolved. Trimming removed 4 bases at V and 8 bases at J, with 8 bases between. Germline V CDR1 and CDR2: SQVTM, ANQGSEA. The CDR3 spans 10 residues. The CDR3 nucleotides are TGCAGCGTTGGGGAGACCGAAGCTTTCTTT. Amino acid sequence: CSVGETEAFF. Using reference TRBV29-1 and TRBJ1-1 for the parts outside the CDR3, the full variable domain is SAVISQKPSRDICQRGTSLTIQCQVDSQVTMMFWYRQQPGQSLTLIATANQGSEATYESGFVIDKFPISRPNLTFSTLTVSNMSPEDSSIYLCSVGETEAFFGQGTRLTVV.

The V call is TRBV11-2, the J call TRBJ2-5; TRBD2 matches at 9 bases. Trimming cost V 5 bases and J 4 bases; bases outside gene matches: 11. This CDR3 has 16 amino acids. Germline CDR1 and CDR2: SGHAT and FQNNGV. The CDR3 coding sequence is TGTGCCAGCAGCCTAAACCTAGCGGGGAAGGGAGAGACCCAGTACTTC. Residues: CASSLNLAGKGETQYF.

As DNA, the CDR3 is TGTGCCAGTAGTATTAACTCTAATTCACCCCTCCACTTT. It is translated as CASSINSNSPLHF. V usage is TRBV19 and J usage is TRBJ1-6, with unresolved D. CDR1 and CDR2 from the germline V gene are LNHDA and SQIVND (reference sequence). There are 13 residues in the CDR3. The V end lost 3 bases, the J end lost 6 bases, and 6 bases lay between the germline ends.

The count of this clone is one. V usage is TRBV5-1 and J usage is TRBJ1-1; D not certain. The CDR3 is 13 residues long. V was shortened by 1 base and J by 3 bases, with 7 bases between the two germline ends. Per germline, CDR1 SGHRS and CDR2 YFSETQ. The DNA of the CDR3 is TGCGCCAGCAGCTTGTGGGGAGACACTGAAGCTTTCTTT. This sequence encodes CASSLWGDTEAFF.

The genes are TRBV3-1 (or the pseudogene TRBV3-2) and TRBJ1-1; TRBD1 matches at 7 bases. The CDR3 extends over 17 amino acids. CDR1 and CDR2 (germline): LGHDT, YNNKEL (reference sequence). The trim removed 0 bases at V and 5 bases at J, leaving 12 bases unmatched. The CDR3 region has the DNA TGTGCCAGCAGCCAAGATTACGGTGAGGGGGCGAAGACTGAAGCTTTCTTT. This encodes CASSQDYGEGAKTEAFF.

The chain joins TRBV7-2 to TRBJ2-7; 10 nucleotides agree with TRBD1. The germline V gene encodes CDR1 SGHTA and CDR2 FQGNSA. V trimming: 3 bases; J trimming: 7 bases; junction bases outside the gene matches: 3. This CDR3 is built from 13 residues. CDR3 region: CASSLGTGAEQYF. The CDR3, as DNA: TGTGCCAGCAGCTTGGGGACAGGGGCTGAGCAGTACTTC.

This chain links TRBV5-1 with TRBJ2-2; the D gene is possibly TRBD1 (6 bases). Germline-derived CDR1 and CDR2 are SGHRS and YFSETQ. CDR3 length equals 17 residues. Deletions cut 4 bases from V and 2 bases from J, with 18 bases between. For the CDR3, the DNA is TGCGCCAGCAGCAGTACCAGGGGCGCCGATAACACCGGGGAGCTGTTTTTT. This sequence encodes CASSSTRGADNTGELFF.

This chain uses TRBV6-5 with TRBJ1-3; D is uncertain. The CDR3 covers 12 residues. Germline-derived CDR1 and CDR2 are MNHEY and SVGAGI. Trimming removed 7 bases from V and 4 bases from J, with 8 bases in between. The CDR3, as DNA: TGTGCCAGCATCTCGGGAGGAAACACCATATATTTT. Amino acid sequence: CASISGGNTIYF.

The chain combines TRBV6-2 or TRBV6-3 with TRBJ2-1, with 7 bases fitting TRBD2. CDR3 length: 15 amino acids. Germline lookup yields CDR1 MNHEY and CDR2 SVGEGT. Trimming at V came to 1 base and at J to 4 bases, leaving 4 bases not matched to a gene. The CDR3 region is CASSYYSGEYNEQFF. The CDR3 DNA reads TGTGCCAGCAGTTACTACAGCGGGGAATACAATGAGCAGTTCTTC.

The chain is built from TRBV20-1 and TRBJ1-1; the D gene is possibly TRBD1 (5 bases). The CDR3 loop spans 11 amino acids. Germline V lookup: CDR1 DFQATT, CDR2 SNEGSKA (reference sequence). The ends were cut back, 6 bases at V and 8 bases at J, with 13 bases in the middle. This CDR3 reads CSASGGREAFF. For the CDR3, the DNA is TGCAGTGCCTCTGGGGGGAGGGAAGCTTTCTTT.

This clone has only one observation. The chain recombines TRBV18 with TRBJ2-2, with TRBD1 identical over 7 bases. V lost 4 bases to trimming and J lost 7 bases; unmatched junction nucleotides: 9. Germline CDR1 reads KGHSH; CDR2 reads LQKENI. The CDR3 loop spans 15 amino acids. CDR3 nucleotide sequence: TGTGCCAGCTCACGTGTGCAGGGGGTCGGCGGGGAGCTGTTTTTT. Its translation: CASSRVQGVGGELFF.

The rearrangement uses TRBV18 and TRBJ2-2; D possibly corresponds to TRBD1 (7 bases). The CDR3 totals 16 residues. The germline gives CDR1 KGHSH, CDR2 LQKENI. The V and J ends lost 0 bases and 4 bases respectively, with 12 bases between them. The DNA of the CDR3 is TGTGCCAGCTCACCACCGAACAGGGGAGGCACCGGGGAGCTGTTTTTT. Protein: CASSPPNRGGTGELFF. Drawing the rest from reference TRBV18 and TRBJ2-2, the complete variable domain is NAGVMQNPRHLVRRRGQEARLRCSPMKGHSHVYWYRQLPEEGLKFMVYLQKENIIDESGMPKERFSAEFPKEGPSILRIQQVVRGDSAAYFCASSPPNRGGTGELFFGEGSRLTVL.

This clone was seen just once. This sequence joins TRBV19 and TRBJ1-5, with a possible D match to TRBD1 (5 bases). The CDR3 loop spans 15 amino acids. V was clipped by 6 bases and J by 0 bases, with 12 bases between them. Per the germline V gene, CDR1 is LNHDA and CDR2 is SQIVND (reference sequence). The CDR3 bases are TGTGCCAGTAGGTCCGACAGTTTTAGCAATCAGCCCCAGCATTTT. Protein sequence: CASRSDSFSNQPQHF.

The V and J genes are TRBV5-1 and TRBJ1-1; D is ambiguous. Trimming took off 5 bases at V and 4 bases at J, with 9 bases between the two ends. This CDR3 contains 12 residues. Germline V CDR1 and CDR2: SGHRS, YFSETQ. The CDR3 loop is CASSGGPTEAFF. CDR3 in DNA: TGCGCCAGCAGTGGAGGGCCCACTGAAGCTTTCTTT.

This clone appeared once. J is TRBJ2-7 and V is TRBV7-2; 7 bases are a match to TRBD2. The CDR3 contains 14 residues. J lost 2 bases, V lost 5 bases, and 6 bases had no gene match. Germline V gives CDR1 SGHTA, CDR2 FQGNSA. CDR3 bases: TGTGCCAGCAGCCCGAGCGGGGCGGCCTACGAGCAGTACTTC. Protein sequence: CASSPSGAAYEQYF. The variable domain in full, with the rest retrieved from reference TRBV7-2 and TRBJ2-7, is GAGVSQSPSNKVTEKGKDVELRCDPISGHTALYWYRQSLGQGLEFLIYFQGNSAPDKSGLPSDRFSAERTGGSVSTLTIQRTQQEDSAVYLCASSPSGAAYEQYFGPGTRLTVT.

The genes are TRBV2 and TRBJ1-5, with 7 bases that match TRBD1. The germline gives CDR1 SNHLY, CDR2 FYNNEI. Losses at the gene ends were 6 bases for V and 3 bases for J; bases not matched to a gene: 5. The CDR3 sequence is 14 residues long. The CDR3 DNA sequence: TGTGCCAGCAGGGGGACAGCTTTCAATCAGCCCCAGCATTTT. This sequence encodes CASRGTAFNQPQHF.

The chain links TRBV19 to TRBJ1-1; possible D gene TRBD1, 6 bases. Per the germline V gene, CDR1 is LNHDA and CDR2 is SQIVND (reference sequence). This CDR3 comprises 14 residues. Trimming left V 11 bases short and J 1 base short, with 17 bases between. CDR3 residues: CAALRGPTNTEAFF. CDR3 sequence (DNA): TGTGCCGCCCTCAGGGGCCCAACGAACACTGAAGCTTTCTTT. The entire variable domain, with the rest obtained from reference TRBV19 and TRBJ1-1, is as follows: DGGITQSPKYLFRKEGQNVTLSCEQNLNHDAMYWYRQDPGQGLRLIYYSQIVNDFQKGDIAEGYSVSREKKESFPLTVTSAQKNPTAFYLCAALRGPTNTEAFFGQGTRLTVV.

CDR3 sequence reads: CASSRGQGEAEAFF. CDR3 nucleotides: TGTGCCAGCAGCCGGGGACAGGGAGAGGCTGAAGCTTTCTTT. V is TRBV5-4 and J is TRBJ1-1, with TRBD1 matching 9 bases. From germline, CDR1 is SGHNT and CDR2 YYREEE (reference sequence). CDR3 length equals 14 residues. With V trimmed by 4 bases and J by 6 bases, 7 bases remained unmatched. The full variable domain, rest sourced from reference TRBV5-4 and TRBJ1-1, is ETGVTQSPTHLIKTRGQQVTLRCSSQSGHNTVSWYQQALGQGPQFIFQYYREEENGRGNFPPRFSGLQFPNYSSELNVNALELDDSALYLCASSRGQGEAEAFFGQGTRLTVV.